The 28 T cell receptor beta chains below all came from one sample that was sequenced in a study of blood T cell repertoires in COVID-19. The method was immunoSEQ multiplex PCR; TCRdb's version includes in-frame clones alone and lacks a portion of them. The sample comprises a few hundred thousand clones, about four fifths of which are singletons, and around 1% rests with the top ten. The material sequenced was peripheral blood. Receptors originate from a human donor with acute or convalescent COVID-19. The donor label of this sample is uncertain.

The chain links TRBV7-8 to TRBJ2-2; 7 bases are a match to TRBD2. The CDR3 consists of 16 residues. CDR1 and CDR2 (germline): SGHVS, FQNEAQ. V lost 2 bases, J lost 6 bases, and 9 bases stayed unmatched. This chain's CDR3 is CASSLKGGRGAGELFF. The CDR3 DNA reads TGTGCCAGCAGCTTAAAAGGCGGGAGAGGAGCCGGGGAGCTGTTTTTT.

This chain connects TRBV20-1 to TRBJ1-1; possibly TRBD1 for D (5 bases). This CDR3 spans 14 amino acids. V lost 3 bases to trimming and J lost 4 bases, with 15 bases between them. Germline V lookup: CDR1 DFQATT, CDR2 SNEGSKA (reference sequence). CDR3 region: CSASRSGIGTEAFF. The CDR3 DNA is TGCAGTGCTAGTCGGTCAGGGATCGGCACTGAAGCTTTCTTT.

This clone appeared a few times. The CDR3 spells CASSFFDRGLYGYTF. As DNA, the CDR3 is TGTGCCAGCAGCTTCTTTGACAGGGGGCTCTATGGCTACACCTTC. The V call is TRBV5-6, the J call TRBJ1-2, with TRBD1 matching over 10 bases. From germline, CDR1 is SGHDT and CDR2 YYEEEE. The CDR3 has 15 amino acids. V shed 2 bases and J 4 bases; nucleotides not matched to a gene: 5. Full variable domain (missing parts from reference TRBV5-6 and TRBJ1-2): DAGVTQSPTHLIKTRGQQVTLRCSPKSGHDTVSWYQQALGQGPQFIFQYYEEEERQRGNFPDRFSGHQFPNYSSELNVNALLLGDSALYLCASSFFDRGLYGYTFGSGTRLTVV.

The CDR3 sequence is CASSRQGFVSPLHF. CDR3 DNA sequence: TGTGCCAGCAGCCGACAGGGGTTTGTTTCACCCCTCCACTTT. This chain links TRBV14 with TRBJ1-6; TRBD1 matches at 8 bases. V lost 4 bases and J lost 9; bases outside the gene matches: 5. Germline V gives CDR1 SGHDN, CDR2 FVKESK. The CDR3 runs 14 residues.

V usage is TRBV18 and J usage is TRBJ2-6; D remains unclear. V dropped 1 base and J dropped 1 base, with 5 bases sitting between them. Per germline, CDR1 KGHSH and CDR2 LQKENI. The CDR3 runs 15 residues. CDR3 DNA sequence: TGTGCCAGCTCACCACTCAGGTCTGGGGCCAACGTCCTGACTTTC. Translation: CASSPLRSGANVLTF.

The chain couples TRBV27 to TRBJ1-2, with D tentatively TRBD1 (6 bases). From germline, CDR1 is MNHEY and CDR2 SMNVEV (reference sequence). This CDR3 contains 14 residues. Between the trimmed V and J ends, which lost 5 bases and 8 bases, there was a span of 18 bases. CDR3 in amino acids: CASSTGREFRGYTF. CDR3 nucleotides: TGTGCCAGCAGTACAGGGAGAGAGTTTCGAGGCTACACCTTC.

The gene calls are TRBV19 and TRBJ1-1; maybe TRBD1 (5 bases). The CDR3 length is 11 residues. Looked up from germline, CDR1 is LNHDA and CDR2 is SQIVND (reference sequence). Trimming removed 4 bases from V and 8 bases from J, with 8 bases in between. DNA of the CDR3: TGTGCCAGTAGTAGTGGGGGGGAAGCTTTCTTT. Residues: CASSSGGEAFF.

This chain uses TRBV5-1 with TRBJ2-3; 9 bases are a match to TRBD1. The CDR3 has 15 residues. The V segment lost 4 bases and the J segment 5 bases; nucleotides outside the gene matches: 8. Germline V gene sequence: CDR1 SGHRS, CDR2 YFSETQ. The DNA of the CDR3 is TGCGCCAGCAGCCTCGAGGACAGGGGAAGAGATACGCAGTATTTT. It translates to CASSLEDRGRDTQYF.

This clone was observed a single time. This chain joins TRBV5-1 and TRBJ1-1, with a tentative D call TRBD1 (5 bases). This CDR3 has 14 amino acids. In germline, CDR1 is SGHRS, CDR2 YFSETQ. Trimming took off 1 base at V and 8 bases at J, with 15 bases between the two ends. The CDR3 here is CASSLIPGGTEAFF. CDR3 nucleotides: TGCGCCAGCAGCTTGATTCCGGGGGGGACGGAAGCTTTCTTT.

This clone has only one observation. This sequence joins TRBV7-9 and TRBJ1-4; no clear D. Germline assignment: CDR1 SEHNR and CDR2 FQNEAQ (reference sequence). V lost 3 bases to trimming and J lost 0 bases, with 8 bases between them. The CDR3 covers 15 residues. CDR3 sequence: CASSLAGTTNEKLFF. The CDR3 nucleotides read TGTGCCAGCAGCTTGGCCGGGACAACTAATGAAAAACTGTTTTTT.

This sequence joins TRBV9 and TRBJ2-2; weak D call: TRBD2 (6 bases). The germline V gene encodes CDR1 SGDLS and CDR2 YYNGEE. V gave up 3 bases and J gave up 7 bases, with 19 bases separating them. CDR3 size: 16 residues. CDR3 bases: TGTGCCAGCAGCGGTATGGGGACGGGTAGCGGCGGGGAGCTGTTTTTT. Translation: CASSGMGTGSGGELFF.

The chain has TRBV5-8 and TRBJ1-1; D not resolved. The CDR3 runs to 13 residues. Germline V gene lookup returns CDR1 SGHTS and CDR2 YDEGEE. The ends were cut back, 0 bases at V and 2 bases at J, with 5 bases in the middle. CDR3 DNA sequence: TGTGCCAGCAGCTTGGACTCCAACACTGAAGCTTTCTTT. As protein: CASSLDSNTEAFF. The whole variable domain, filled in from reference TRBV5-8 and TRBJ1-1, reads EAGVTQSPTHLIKTRGQQATLRCSPISGHTSVYWYQQALGLGLQFLLWYDEGEERNRGNFPPRFSGRQFPNYSSELNVNALELEDSALYLCASSLDSNTEAFFGQGTRLTVV.

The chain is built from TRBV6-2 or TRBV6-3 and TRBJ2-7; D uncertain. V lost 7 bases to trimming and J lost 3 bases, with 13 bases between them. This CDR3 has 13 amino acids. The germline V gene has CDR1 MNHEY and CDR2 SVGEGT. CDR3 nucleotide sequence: TGTGCCAGCACCCCTGGCGGTTACTACGAGCAGTACTTC. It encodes CASTPGGYYEQYF.

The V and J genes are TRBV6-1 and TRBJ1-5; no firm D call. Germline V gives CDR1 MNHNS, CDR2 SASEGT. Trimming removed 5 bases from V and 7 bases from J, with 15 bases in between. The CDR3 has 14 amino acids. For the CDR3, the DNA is TGTGCCAGCAGTCCGGTAAGGAGGGAACAGCCCCAGCATTTT. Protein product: CASSPVRREQPQHF.

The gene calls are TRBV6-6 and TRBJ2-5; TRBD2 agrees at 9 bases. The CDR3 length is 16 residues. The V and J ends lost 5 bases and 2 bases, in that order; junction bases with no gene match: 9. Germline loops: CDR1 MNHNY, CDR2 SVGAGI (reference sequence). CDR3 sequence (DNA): TGTGCCAGCAGTAAACGACTAGCGGCAAGACAAGAGACCCAGTACTTC. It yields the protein CASSKRLAARQETQYF.

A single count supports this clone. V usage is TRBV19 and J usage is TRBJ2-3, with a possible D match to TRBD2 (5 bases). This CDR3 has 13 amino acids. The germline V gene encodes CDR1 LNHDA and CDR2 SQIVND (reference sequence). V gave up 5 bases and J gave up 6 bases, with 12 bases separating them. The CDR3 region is CASSLAGSDTQYF. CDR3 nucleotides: TGTGCCAGTAGTCTCGCGGGCTCCGATACGCAGTATTTT.

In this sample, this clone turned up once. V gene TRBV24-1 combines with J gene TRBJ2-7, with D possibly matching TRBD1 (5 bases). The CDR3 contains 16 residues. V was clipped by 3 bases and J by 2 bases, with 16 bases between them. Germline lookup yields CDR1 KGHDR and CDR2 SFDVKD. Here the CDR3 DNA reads TGTGCCACCAGTGATAACTCAGGGTTAGAGGCCTACGAGCAGTACTTC. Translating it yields CATSDNSGLEAYEQYF.

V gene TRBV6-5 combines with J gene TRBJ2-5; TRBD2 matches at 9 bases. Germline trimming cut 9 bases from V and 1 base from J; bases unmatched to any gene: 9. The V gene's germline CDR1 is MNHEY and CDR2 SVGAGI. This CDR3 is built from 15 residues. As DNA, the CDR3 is TGTGCCAGTGGAGCGGGAGGTGGTTTCCAAGAGACCCAGTACTTC. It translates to CASGAGGGFQETQYF.

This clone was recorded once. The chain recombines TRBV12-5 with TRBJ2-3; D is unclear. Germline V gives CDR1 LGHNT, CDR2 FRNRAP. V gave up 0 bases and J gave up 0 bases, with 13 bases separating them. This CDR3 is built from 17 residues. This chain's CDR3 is CASGLVFQALSTDTQYF. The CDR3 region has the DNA TGTGCTAGTGGTTTGGTTTTTCAGGCTCTCAGCACAGATACGCAGTATTTT.

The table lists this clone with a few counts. The CDR3 region has the DNA TGTGCCAGCAGTGAATCGGGACAGGGGATAATGGAAAAACTGTTTTTT. Translating it yields CASSESGQGIMEKLFF. V gene TRBV25-1 combines with J gene TRBJ1-4; TRBD1 agrees at 10 bases. Germline V lookup: CDR1 MGHDK, CDR2 SYGVNS. The junction had 7 bases not matched to a gene; V was cut back by 1 base and J by 8 bases. The CDR3 runs 16 residues.

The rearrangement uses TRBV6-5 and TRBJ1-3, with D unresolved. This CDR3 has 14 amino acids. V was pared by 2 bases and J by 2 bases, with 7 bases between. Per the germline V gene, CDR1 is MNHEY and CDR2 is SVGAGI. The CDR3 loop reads CASSYLRTGNTIYF. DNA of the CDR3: TGTGCCAGCAGTTACCTGCGAACTGGAAACACCATATATTTT.

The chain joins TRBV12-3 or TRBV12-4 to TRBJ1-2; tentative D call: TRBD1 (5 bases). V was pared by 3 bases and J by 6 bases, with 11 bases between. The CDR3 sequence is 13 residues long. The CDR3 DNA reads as TGTGCCAGCAGTTTGGGCAGGGCGGATGGCTACACCTTC. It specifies CASSLGRADGYTF.

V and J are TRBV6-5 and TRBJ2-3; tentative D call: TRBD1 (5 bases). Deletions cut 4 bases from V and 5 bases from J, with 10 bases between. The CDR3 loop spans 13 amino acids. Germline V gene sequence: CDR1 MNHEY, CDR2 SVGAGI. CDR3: CASSSTVKDTQYF. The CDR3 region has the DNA TGTGCCAGCAGTTCGACAGTGAAAGATACGCAGTATTTT.

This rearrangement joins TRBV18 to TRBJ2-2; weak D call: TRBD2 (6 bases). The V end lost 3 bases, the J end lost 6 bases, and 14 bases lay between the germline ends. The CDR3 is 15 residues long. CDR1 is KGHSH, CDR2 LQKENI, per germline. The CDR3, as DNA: TGTGCCAGCTCACCTCAGGAGGGTCGCGCCGGGGAGCTGTTTTTT. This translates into CASSPQEGRAGELFF.

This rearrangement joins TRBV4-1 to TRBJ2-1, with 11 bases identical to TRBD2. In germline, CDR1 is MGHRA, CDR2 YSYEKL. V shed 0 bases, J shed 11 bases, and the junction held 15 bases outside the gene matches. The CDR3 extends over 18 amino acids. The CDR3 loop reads CASSQEAPTSGIEVKQFF. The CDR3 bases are TGCGCCAGCAGCCAAGAAGCCCCGACTAGCGGGATAGAGGTAAAGCAGTTCTTC.

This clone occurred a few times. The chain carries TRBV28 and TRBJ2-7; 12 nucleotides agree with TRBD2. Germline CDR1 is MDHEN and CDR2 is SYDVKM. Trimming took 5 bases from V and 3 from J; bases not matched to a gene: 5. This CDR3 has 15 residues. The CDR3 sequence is CASSILAGGNYEQYF. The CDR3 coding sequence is TGTGCCAGCAGTATACTAGCGGGGGGTAACTACGAGCAGTACTTC.

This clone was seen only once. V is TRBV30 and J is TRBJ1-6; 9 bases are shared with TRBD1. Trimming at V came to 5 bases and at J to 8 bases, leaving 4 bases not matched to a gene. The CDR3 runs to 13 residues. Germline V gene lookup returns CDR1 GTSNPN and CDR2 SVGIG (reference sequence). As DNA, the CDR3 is TGTGCCTGGCTGGGACAGGGATATTCACCCCTCCACTTT. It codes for CAWLGQGYSPLHF.

The CDR3 loop is CASSAPEGRGYTF. The CDR3 nucleotides read TGTGCCAGCAGTGCACCCGAGGGCCGAGGCTACACCTTC. This chain connects TRBV25-1 to TRBJ1-2; no definite D call. CDR3 length equals 13 residues. The ends were cut back, 4 bases at V and 8 bases at J, with 14 bases in the middle. Germline CDR1 is MGHDK and CDR2 is SYGVNS.